These 19 T cell receptor beta chains came from one sample sequenced in a study of beta chain features in type 1 diabetes. The whole isolated RNA underwent reverse transcription, so sequencing captured expressed TCRB transcripts. Some clones are missing from TCRdb's copy, which holds only in-frame ones; the method was immunoSEQ multiplex PCR. The sample lists 150,000 to 160,000 clones, 11% occurring once. The sample consisted of central memory CD4+ T cells from blood. The source of these receptors is a young man in good health.

The rearrangement uses TRBV11-3 and TRBJ1-1; possibly TRBD1 for D (6 bases). Per germline, CDR1 SGHNT and CDR2 YENEEA. The CDR3 is made up of 13 amino acids. The V end was cut by 6 bases, the J end by 3 bases, with 11 bases between. The CDR3 nucleotides read TGTGCCAGCAGTTCAAGACAGGACACTGAAGCTTTCTTT. Translation: CASSSRQDTEAFF.

The genes are TRBV7-2 and TRBJ1-2; 11 bases align to TRBD1. The germline gives CDR1 SGHTA, CDR2 FQGNSA. J lost 7 bases, V lost 5 bases, and 6 bases had no gene match. The length of the CDR3 is 14 residues. The CDR3 here is CASSPGQGAVGYTF. DNA of the CDR3: TGTGCCAGCAGCCCTGGACAGGGGGCCGTTGGCTACACCTTC.

The V and J genes are TRBV18 and TRBJ2-7; D unclear. This CDR3 is 12 amino acids long. Between the trimmed V and J ends, which lost 3 bases and 4 bases, there was a span of 7 bases. CDR1 and CDR2 from the germline V gene are KGHSH and LQKENI. This CDR3 reads CASSPGLYEQYF. The CDR3, as DNA: TGTGCCAGCTCACCTGGGCTTTACGAGCAGTACTTC.

The rearrangement links TRBV10-3 to TRBJ2-5; D gene unclear. CDR3 length: 13 residues. In germline, CDR1 is ENHRY, CDR2 SYGVKD. The V end lost 4 bases, the J end lost 0 bases, and 6 bases lay between the germline ends. The CDR3 bases are TGTGCCATCAGTGGTAGCAACCAAGAGACCCAGTACTTC. Its protein is CAISGSNQETQYF.

This clone was detected ten times or more. The V call is TRBV7-9, the J call TRBJ2-1; D unresolved. Germline CDR1 reads SEHNR; CDR2 reads FQNEAQ (reference sequence). This CDR3 spans 13 amino acids. V was clipped by 5 bases and J by 15 bases, with 20 bases between them. This chain's CDR3 is CASSLLRSPRPFF. The CDR3 nucleotides are TGTGCCAGCAGCCTATTAAGAAGCCCTAGGCCGTTCTTC.

The V call is TRBV5-1, the J call TRBJ1-1, with D perhaps TRBD1 (6 bases). Germline V lookup: CDR1 SGHRS, CDR2 YFSETQ. The length of the CDR3 is 16 residues. The V end was cut by 4 bases, the J end by 0 bases, with 16 bases between. CDR3 bases: TGCGCCAGCAGCCAGGGGTACGGGGACATGAACACTGAAGCTTTCTTT. Translated: CASSQGYGDMNTEAFF. Full variable domain (rest looked up from reference TRBV5-1 and TRBJ1-1): KAGVTQTPRYLIKTRGQQVTLSCSPISGHRSVSWYQQTPGQGLQFLFEYFSETQRNKGNFPGRFSGRQFSNSRSEMNVSTLELGDSALYLCASSQGYGDMNTEAFFGQGTRLTVV.

Only a few counts were recorded for this clone. J is TRBJ2-7 and V is TRBV18, with D possibly TRBD1 on 6 matching bases. There are 15 residues in the CDR3. CDR1 is KGHSH, CDR2 LQKENI, per germline. V was cut by 2 bases and J by 5 bases, with 16 bases left in between. The CDR3 spells CASSPWSQGKDEQYF. CDR3 DNA sequence: TGTGCCAGCTCACCATGGTCTCAGGGGAAGGACGAGCAGTACTTC.

The chain joins TRBV5-6 to TRBJ2-5; 10 nucleotides align to TRBD2. V gave up 3 bases and J gave up 5 bases; unmatched junction bases: 4. This CDR3 comprises 14 residues. The germline V gene has CDR1 SGHDT and CDR2 YYEEEE. This CDR3 reads CASSSLSGRETQYF. The CDR3 nucleotides are TGTGCCAGCAGCTCCCTTAGCGGGAGGGAGACCCAGTACTTC.

This clone has more than one count but fewer than ten. The rearrangement uses TRBV25-1 and TRBJ2-7; 10 bases agree with TRBD1. The V gene end was trimmed by 6 bases and the J gene end by 3 bases; junction bases not matched to a gene: 8. CDR3 length: 15 residues. Germline V lookup: CDR1 MGHDK, CDR2 SYGVNS. The CDR3 DNA follows: TGTGCCAGCAGCTTAGGGGGACAGGGGTACTACGAGCAGTACTTC. Translation: CASSLGGQGYYEQYF.

CDR3 amino acids: CASSLVLGRRQKLFF. CDR3 DNA: TGTGCCAGCAGCTTAGTACTGGGGCGCCGACAAAAACTGTTTTTT. The V gene is TRBV7-2, the J gene TRBJ1-4; D is perhaps TRBD1 (5 bases). The CDR3 is made up of 15 amino acids. V was cut by 1 base and J by 9 bases, with 15 bases left in between. Germline V gene data show CDR1 as SGHTA and CDR2 as FQGNSA.

This clone was seen only a few times. The chain links TRBV5-1 to TRBJ2-2; weak D call: TRBD2 (5 bases). Germline lookup yields CDR1 SGHRS and CDR2 YFSETQ. The germline V and J ends were trimmed by 5 bases and 3 bases, with 14 bases remaining between them. CDR3 length: 15 residues. CDR3 protein: CASRFQGSDTGELFF. DNA for the CDR3: TGCGCCAGCAGGTTCCAAGGGAGTGACACCGGGGAGCTGTTTTTT. The full variable domain, completed using reference TRBV5-1 and TRBJ2-2, is KAGVTQTPRYLIKTRGQQVTLSCSPISGHRSVSWYQQTPGQGLQFLFEYFSETQRNKGNFPGRFSGRQFSNSRSEMNVSTLELGDSALYLCASRFQGSDTGELFFGEGSRLTVL.

This clone was seen a few times. V is TRBV6-5 and J is TRBJ1-4; TRBD1 agrees at 7 bases. Germline V gene sequence: CDR1 MNHEY, CDR2 SVGAGI. The CDR3 consists of 14 residues. V shed 4 bases and J 7 bases; nucleotides not matched to a gene: 6. This CDR3 reads CASSSRGVIEKLFF. The CDR3 region has the DNA TGTGCCAGCAGTTCCAGGGGGGTCATTGAAAAACTGTTTTTT.

The sample holds a few counts of this clone. V usage is TRBV2 and J usage is TRBJ2-1, with 7 bases lining up with TRBD2. Trimming at V came to 3 bases and at J to 9 bases, leaving 11 bases not matched to a gene. Per germline, CDR1 SNHLY and CDR2 FYNNEI. The CDR3 is 15 amino acids. In DNA, the CDR3 is TGTGCCAGCAGTGAGACTTCAGCGGGGCGGGGTGAGCAGTTCTTC. It yields the protein CASSETSAGRGEQFF. Combining the CDR3 with reference TRBV2 and TRBJ2-1 gives the whole variable domain EPEVTQTPSHQVTQMGQEVILRCVPISNHLYFYWYRQILGQKVEFLVSFYNNEISEKSEIFDDQFSVERPDGSNFTLKIRSTKLEDSAMYFCASSETSAGRGEQFFGPGTRLTVL.

This clone was picked up a small number of times. This CDR3 is also generated by other DNA sequences in the sample. The rearrangement uses TRBV5-6 and TRBJ1-1; possibly TRBD1 for D (6 bases). This CDR3 is 14 amino acids long. Germline loops: CDR1 SGHDT, CDR2 YYEEEE. V lost 0 bases to trimming and J lost 0 bases, with 6 bases between them. This CDR3 is CASSLGTVNTEAFF. CDR3 bases: TGTGCCAGCAGCTTGGGGACAGTGAACACTGAAGCTTTCTTT.

This chain connects TRBV2 to TRBJ1-1; D might be TRBD1 (6 bases). V gave up 8 bases and J gave up 5 bases, with 15 bases separating them. Germline CDR1 reads SNHLY; CDR2 reads FYNNEI. This CDR3 comprises 13 residues. CDR3 region: CASGFTGWTEAFF. CDR3 sequence (DNA): TGTGCCAGCGGCTTTACAGGGTGGACTGAAGCTTTCTTT.

This clone was counted a few times. The gene calls are TRBV6-5 and TRBJ2-7; D is ambiguous. The ends were cut back, 6 bases at V and 0 bases at J, with 12 bases in the middle. The CDR3 extends over 14 amino acids. The germline CDR1 and CDR2 sequences are MNHEY and SVGAGI. CDR3 in DNA: TGTGCCAGCAGGCTATCACGCAGCTCCTACGAGCAGTACTTC. It translates to CASRLSRSSYEQYF.

This clone was recorded a few times. V is TRBV30 and J is TRBJ2-2; 7 bases align to TRBD2. Germline-derived CDR1 and CDR2 are GTSNPN and SVGIG (reference sequence). The CDR3 length is 14 residues. The trim removed 4 bases at V and 4 bases at J, leaving 6 bases unmatched. This CDR3 is CAWTALAVTGELFF. In DNA, the CDR3 is TGTGCCTGGACTGCTCTAGCGGTCACCGGGGAGCTGTTTTTT.

This clone turned up a few times. The chain has TRBV9 and TRBJ2-3, with D unclear. CDR3 length: 12 amino acids. The V and J ends lost 3 bases and 4 bases respectively, with 6 bases between them. The V gene's germline CDR1 is SGDLS and CDR2 YYNGEE. The CDR3 sequence: CASSGSADTQYF. CDR3 DNA sequence: TGTGCCAGCAGCGGGTCAGCAGATACGCAGTATTTT.

This clone has a handful of counts. The rearrangement joins TRBV10-3 to TRBJ2-2; TRBD1 is a possible D gene (6 bases). The germline gives CDR1 ENHRY, CDR2 SYGVKD. The CDR3 runs 14 residues. Trimming cost V 7 bases and J 2 bases, with 11 bases left between them. The CDR3 region is CAIMGAPNTGELFF. DNA for the CDR3: TGTGCCATCATGGGGGCCCCAAACACCGGGGAGCTGTTTTTT.